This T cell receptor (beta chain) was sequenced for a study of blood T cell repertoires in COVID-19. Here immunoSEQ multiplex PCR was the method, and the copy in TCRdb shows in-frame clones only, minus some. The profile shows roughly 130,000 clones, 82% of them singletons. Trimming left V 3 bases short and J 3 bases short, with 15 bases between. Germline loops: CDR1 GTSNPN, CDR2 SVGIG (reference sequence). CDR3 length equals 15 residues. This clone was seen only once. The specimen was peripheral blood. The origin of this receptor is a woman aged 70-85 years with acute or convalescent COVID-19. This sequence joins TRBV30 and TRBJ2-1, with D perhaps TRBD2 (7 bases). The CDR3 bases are TGTGCCTGGAGCCCAAAGGGGGGGTACTACAATGAGCAGTTCTTC. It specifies CAWSPKGGYYNEQFF.